The 10 T cell receptor beta chains in this list originate from one sample, sequenced in a study of cytomegalovirus exposure and HLA in healthy donors (TCRdb year 2017). The library was produced with the immunoSEQ multiplex PCR assay. A mixture of 60 forward primers for TCR Vbeta segments and 13 reverse primers for TCR Jbeta segments was used in the multiplex PCR. The immuneACCESS repertoire file appears here via TCRdb, limited to in-frame rearrangements. These files lack a portion of the clones; in checked studies, under half of the deficit traces to unresolved V genes, and the cause of the others is not known. This sample's table contains 87,000 or so clones. Over 15% of the sample is taken by the ten largest. Sequences were obtained from PBMCs. All receptors derive from a man aged 50 to 59 in good health and CMV-seropositive.

The CDR3 is CASSEGTNYGYTF. The CDR3 coding sequence is TGTGCCAGTAGTGAGGGTACTAACTATGGCTACACCTTC. V usage is TRBV19 and J usage is TRBJ1-2; no definite D call. The CDR3 sequence is 13 residues long. The V gene's germline CDR1 is LNHDA and CDR2 SQIVND (reference sequence). The ends were cut back, 5 bases at V and 0 bases at J, with 7 bases in the middle.

The chain uses TRBV30 and TRBJ1-5; 12 nucleotides match TRBD1. Germline CDR1 reads GTSNPN; CDR2 reads SVGIG (reference sequence). V shed 5 bases and J 1 base; nucleotides not matched to a gene: 9. The CDR3 length is 17 residues. The CDR3 nucleotides are TGTGCCTGGGGGACAGGGGGCTCGGATGGGAGCAATCAGCCCCAGCATTTT. It translates to CAWGTGGSDGSNQPQHF.

The chain has TRBV12-5 and TRBJ1-2; perhaps TRBD1 as D (5 bases). Germline loops: CDR1 LGHNT, CDR2 FRNRAP. The length of the CDR3 is 15 residues. V lost 3 bases and J 5 bases, leaving 16 bases between the germline ends. The CDR3 loop reads CASGFGQGGLYGYTF. The CDR3 DNA reads as TGTGCTAGTGGTTTTGGGCAGGGAGGGTTATATGGCTACACCTTC.

The chain employs TRBV9 and TRBJ1-1; D unclear. The CDR3 consists of 16 residues. Germline V gene lookup returns CDR1 SGDLS and CDR2 YYNGEE. V lost 0 bases, J lost 3 bases, and 15 bases lay in between. The CDR3 protein is CASSVDGEVSHTEAFF. CDR3 sequence (DNA): TGTGCCAGCAGCGTAGACGGGGAGGTTTCCCACACTGAAGCTTTCTTT.

CDR3 DNA sequence: TGTGCCATCAGTGAGTCAGAGAGTAGCAATCAGCCCCAGCATTTT. Translated, it gives CAISESESSNQPQHF. The chain carries TRBV10-3 and TRBJ1-5; D gene uncertain. In germline, CDR1 is ENHRY, CDR2 SYGVKD. CDR3 length: 15 amino acids. The V end was cut by 0 bases, the J end by 0 bases, with 6 bases between.

The V and J genes are TRBV6-5 and TRBJ1-1; the D gene is possibly TRBD1 (5 bases). V gave up 2 bases and J gave up 1 base, with 11 bases separating them. This CDR3 has 15 residues. In germline, CDR1 is MNHEY, CDR2 SVGAGI. CDR3: CASSYADGGNTEAFF. The CDR3 DNA reads as TGTGCCAGCAGTTACGCGGACGGGGGGAACACTGAAGCTTTCTTT.

The chain couples TRBV7-2 to TRBJ1-2; the D gene is possibly TRBD1 (6 bases). The V end was cut by 9 bases, the J end by 11 bases, with 22 bases between. The germline CDR1 and CDR2 sequences are SGHTA and FQGNSA. The CDR3 runs to 13 residues. Here the CDR3 reads CASGTGPALGYTF. As DNA, the CDR3 is TGTGCCAGTGGAACAGGGCCCGCACTGGGTTACACCTTC. The variable domain in full, completed from reference TRBV7-2 and TRBJ1-2, reads GAGVSQSPSNKVTEKGKDVELRCDPISGHTALYWYRQSLGQGLEFLIYFQGNSAPDKSGLPSDRFSAERTGGSVSTLTIQRTQQEDSAVYLCASGTGPALGYTFGSGTRLTVV.

The rearrangement links TRBV30 to TRBJ2-1; 8 bases align to TRBD2. With 4 bases clipped from V and 4 bases from J, the junction kept 0 bases outside the gene matches. The germline gives CDR1 GTSNPN, CDR2 SVGIG (reference sequence). This CDR3 region has 12 residues. The CDR3 sequence: CAWTSGYNEQFF. CDR3 coding DNA: TGTGCCTGGACTAGCGGGTACAATGAGCAGTTCTTC.

The V and J genes are TRBV4-2 and TRBJ1-5, with D possibly TRBD1 on 5 matching bases. Trimming took 0 bases from V and 0 from J, leaving 9 bases between them. CDR3 size: 16 residues. Germline CDR1 and CDR2: LGHNA and YNFKEQ. The CDR3 region has the DNA TGTGCCAGCAGCCAAGAGGCAGGGTATAGCAATCAGCCCCAGCATTTT. Translation: CASSQEAGYSNQPQHF.

The rearrangement uses TRBV4-2 and TRBJ2-2; tentative D call: TRBD1 (6 bases). In germline, CDR1 is LGHNA, CDR2 YNFKEQ. The CDR3 consists of 15 residues. The V and J ends lost 4 bases and 3 bases respectively, with 12 bases between them. CDR3 residues: CASSLHGQYTGELFF. In nucleotides, the CDR3 is TGTGCCAGCAGCCTTCACGGACAGTACACCGGGGAGCTGTTTTTT.